This TCR beta chain was identified in a study of cytomegalovirus exposure and HLA in healthy donors. Healthy bone marrow donors made up the cohort. Findings and limits, study-wide: The investigators catalogued some 160 TCR beta chains as cytomegalovirus-associated.

As concerns this clone: What it binds is unknown.

13 Jbeta primers and 60 Vbeta primers were used for the PCR. TCRdb's copy holds only in-frame clones and misses some; the assay was immunoSEQ multiplex PCR. This table holds some 47,000 clones. The CDR3 consists of 16 residues. CDR1 is LGHNA and CDR2 is YSLEER in the germline V gene. The origin of this receptor is a woman aged 35 to 49 in good health and CMV-seronegative. The rearrangement uses TRBV4-3 and TRBJ2-5, with a tentative D call TRBD1 (6 bases). The assigned J gene may be wrong: the sequence end matches TRBJ2-7 better. The sequencing input was PBMCs. As DNA, the CDR3 is TGCGCCAGCAGCCAGGAAGGGGGATACTATACCTACGAGCAGTACTTC. The encoded protein is CASSQEGGYYTYEQYF.